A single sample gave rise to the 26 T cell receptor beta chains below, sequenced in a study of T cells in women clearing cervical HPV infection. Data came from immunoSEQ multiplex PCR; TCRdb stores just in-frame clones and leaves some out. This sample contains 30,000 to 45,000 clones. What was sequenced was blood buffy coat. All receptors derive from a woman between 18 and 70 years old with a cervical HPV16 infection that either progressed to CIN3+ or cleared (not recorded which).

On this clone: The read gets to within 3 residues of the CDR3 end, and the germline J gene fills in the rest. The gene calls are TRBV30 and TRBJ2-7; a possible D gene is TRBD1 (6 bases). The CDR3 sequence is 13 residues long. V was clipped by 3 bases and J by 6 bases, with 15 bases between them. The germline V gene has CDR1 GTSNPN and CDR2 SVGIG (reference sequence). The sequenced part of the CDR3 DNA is TGTGCCTGGAGGTATAGGGGGTCGGGCGAG. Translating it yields CAWRYRGSGE. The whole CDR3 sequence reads CAWRYRGSGEQYF.

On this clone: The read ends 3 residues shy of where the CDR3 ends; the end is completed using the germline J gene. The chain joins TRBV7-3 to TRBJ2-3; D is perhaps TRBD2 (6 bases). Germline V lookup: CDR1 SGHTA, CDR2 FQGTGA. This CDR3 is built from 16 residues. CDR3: CASSPTAAGYGKTQYF. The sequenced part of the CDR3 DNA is TGTGCCAGCAGCCCCACCGCGGCGGGGTATGGGAAGACG.

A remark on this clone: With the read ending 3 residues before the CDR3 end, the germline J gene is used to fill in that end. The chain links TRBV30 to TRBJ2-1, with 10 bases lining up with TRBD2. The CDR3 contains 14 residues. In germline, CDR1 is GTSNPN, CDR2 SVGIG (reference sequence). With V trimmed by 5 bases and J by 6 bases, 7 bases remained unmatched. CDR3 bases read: TGTGCCTGGGAACTAGCGGGGTTAAGCAATGAG. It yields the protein CAWELAGLSNE. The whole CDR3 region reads CAWELAGLSNEQFF.

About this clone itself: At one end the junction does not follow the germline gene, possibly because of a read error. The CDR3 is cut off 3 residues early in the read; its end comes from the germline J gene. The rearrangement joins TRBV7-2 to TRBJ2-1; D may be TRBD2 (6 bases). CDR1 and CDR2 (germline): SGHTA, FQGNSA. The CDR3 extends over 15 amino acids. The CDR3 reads CASRLVAGTYNEQFF. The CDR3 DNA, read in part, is TGTGCCAGCCGCTTAGTCGCGGGGACCTACAATGAG.

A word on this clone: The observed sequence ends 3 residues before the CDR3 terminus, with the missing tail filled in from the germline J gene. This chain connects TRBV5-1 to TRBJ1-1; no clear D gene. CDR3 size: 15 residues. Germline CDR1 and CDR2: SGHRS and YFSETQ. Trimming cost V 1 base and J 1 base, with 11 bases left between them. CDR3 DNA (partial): TGCGCCAGCAGCTTGAGTGGCCTCCCGAACACTGAA. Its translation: CASSLSGLPNTE. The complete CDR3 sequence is CASSLSGLPNTEAFF.

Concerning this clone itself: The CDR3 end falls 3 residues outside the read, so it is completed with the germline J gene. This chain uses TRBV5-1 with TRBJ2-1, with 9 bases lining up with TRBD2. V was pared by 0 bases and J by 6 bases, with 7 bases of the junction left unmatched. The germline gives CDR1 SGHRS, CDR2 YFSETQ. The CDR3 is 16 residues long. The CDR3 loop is CASSLGAAGGRNEQFF. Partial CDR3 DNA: TGCGCCAGCAGCTTGGGGGCAGCGGGGGGTCGCAATGAG.

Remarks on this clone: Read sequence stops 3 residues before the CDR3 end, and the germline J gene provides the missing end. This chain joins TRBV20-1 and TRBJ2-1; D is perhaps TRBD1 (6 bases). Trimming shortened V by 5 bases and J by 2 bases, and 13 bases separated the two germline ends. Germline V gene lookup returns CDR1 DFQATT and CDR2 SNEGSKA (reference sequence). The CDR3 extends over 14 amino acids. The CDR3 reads CSAPTGRTYNEQFF. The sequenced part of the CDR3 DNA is TGCAGTGCTCCTACAGGGCGGACCTACAATGAG.

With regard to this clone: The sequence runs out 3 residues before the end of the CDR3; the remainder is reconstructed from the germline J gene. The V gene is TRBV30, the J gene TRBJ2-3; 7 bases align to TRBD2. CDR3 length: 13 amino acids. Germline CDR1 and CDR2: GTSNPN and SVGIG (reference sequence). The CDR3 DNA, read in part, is TGTGCCTGGAGTGCCGAGAGCGGGGAGACG. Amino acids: CAWSAESGET. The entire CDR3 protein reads CAWSAESGETQYF.

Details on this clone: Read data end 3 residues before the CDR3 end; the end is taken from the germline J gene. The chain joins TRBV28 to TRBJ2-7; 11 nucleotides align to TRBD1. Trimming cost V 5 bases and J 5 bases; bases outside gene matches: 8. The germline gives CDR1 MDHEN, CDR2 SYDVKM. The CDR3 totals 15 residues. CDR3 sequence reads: CASSASGQGVNEQYF. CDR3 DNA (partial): TGTGCCAGCAGTGCCTCGGGACAGGGGGTCAACGAG. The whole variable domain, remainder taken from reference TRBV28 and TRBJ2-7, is DVKVTQSSRYLVKRTGEKVFLECVQDMDHENMFWYRQDPGLGLRLIYFSYDVKMKEKGDIPEGYSVSREKKERFSLILESASTNQTSMYLCASSASGQGVNEQYFGPGTRLTVT.

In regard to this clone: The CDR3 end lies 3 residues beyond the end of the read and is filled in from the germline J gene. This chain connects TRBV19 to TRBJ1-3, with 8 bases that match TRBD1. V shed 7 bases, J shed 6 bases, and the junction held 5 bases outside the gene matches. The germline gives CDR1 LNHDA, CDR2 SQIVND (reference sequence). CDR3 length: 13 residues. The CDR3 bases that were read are TGTGCCAGTAATCGACAGGGGTTAAACACC. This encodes CASNRQGLNT. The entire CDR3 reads CASNRQGLNTIYF.

CDR3 amino acids: CASSEDGGSITDTQYF. Incomplete CDR3 DNA: TGTGCCAGCAGTGAAGACGGCGGGAGTATCACAGATACG. This chain uses TRBV2 with TRBJ2-3; the match to TRBD2 covers 7 bases. The read stops 3 residues short of the end of the CDR3; the missing end is completed from the germline J gene. From germline, CDR1 is SNHLY and CDR2 FYNNEI. There are 16 residues in the CDR3. Losses at the gene ends were 1 base for V and 2 bases for J; bases not matched to a gene: 6.

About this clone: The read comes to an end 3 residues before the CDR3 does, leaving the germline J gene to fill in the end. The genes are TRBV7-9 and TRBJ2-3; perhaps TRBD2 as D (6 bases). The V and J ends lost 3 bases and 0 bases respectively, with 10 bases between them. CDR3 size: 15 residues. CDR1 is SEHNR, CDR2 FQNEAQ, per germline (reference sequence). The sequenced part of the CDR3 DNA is TGTGCCAGCAGCTTCGGCGGGGAAAGCACAGATACG. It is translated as CASSFGGESTDT. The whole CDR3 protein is CASSFGGESTDTQYF.

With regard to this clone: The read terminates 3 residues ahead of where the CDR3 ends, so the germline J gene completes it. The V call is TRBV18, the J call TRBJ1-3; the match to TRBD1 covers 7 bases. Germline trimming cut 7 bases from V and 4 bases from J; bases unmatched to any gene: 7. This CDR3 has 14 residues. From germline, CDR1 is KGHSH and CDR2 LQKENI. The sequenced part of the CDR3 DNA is TGTGCCAGCTTGCCACAGGGGAAAGGAAACACC. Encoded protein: CASLPQGKGNT. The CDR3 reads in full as CASLPQGKGNTIYF. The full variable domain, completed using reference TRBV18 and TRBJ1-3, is NAGVMQNPRHLVRRRGQEARLRCSPMKGHSHVYWYRQLPEEGLKFMVYLQKENIIDESGMPKERFSAEFPKEGPSILRIQQVVRGDSAAYFCASLPQGKGNTIYFGEGSWLTVV.

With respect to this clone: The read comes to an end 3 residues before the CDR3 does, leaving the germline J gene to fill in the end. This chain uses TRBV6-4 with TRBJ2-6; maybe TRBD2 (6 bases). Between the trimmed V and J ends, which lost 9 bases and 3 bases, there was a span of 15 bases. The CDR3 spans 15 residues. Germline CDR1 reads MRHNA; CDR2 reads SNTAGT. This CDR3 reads CASSGQGGGANVLTF. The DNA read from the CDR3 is TGTGCCAGTAGCGGCCAGGGCGGTGGGGCCAACGTC.

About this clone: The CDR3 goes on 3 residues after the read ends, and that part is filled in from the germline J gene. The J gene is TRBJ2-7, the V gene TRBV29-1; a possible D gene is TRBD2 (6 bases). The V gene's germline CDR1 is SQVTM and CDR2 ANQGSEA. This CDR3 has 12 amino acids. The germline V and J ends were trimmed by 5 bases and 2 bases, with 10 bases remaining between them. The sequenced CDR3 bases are TGCAGCGTTTCGGGGGTTGCCTACGAG. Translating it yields CSVSGVAYE. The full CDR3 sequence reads CSVSGVAYEQYF.

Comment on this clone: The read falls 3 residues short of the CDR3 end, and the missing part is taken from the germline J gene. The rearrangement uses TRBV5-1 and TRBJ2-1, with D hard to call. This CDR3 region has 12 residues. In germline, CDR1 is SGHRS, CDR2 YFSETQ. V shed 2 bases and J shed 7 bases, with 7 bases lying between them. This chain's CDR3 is CASSFSQNEQFF. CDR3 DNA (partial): TGCGCCAGCAGCTTTAGCCAGAATGAG.

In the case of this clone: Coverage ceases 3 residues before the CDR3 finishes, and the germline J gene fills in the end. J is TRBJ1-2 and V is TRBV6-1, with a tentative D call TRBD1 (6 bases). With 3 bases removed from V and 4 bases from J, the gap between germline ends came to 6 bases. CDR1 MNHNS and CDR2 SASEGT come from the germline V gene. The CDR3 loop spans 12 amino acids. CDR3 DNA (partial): TGTGCCAGCAGTGACAGGGGCTATGGC. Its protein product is CASSDRGYG. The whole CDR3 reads CASSDRGYGYTF.

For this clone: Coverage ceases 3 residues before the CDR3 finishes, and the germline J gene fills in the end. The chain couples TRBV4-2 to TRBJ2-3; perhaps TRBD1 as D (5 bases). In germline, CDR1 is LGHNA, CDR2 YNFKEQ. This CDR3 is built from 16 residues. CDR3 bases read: TGTGCCAGCAGCCAAGAAGTCTCCTCAGGGTTTCAGCCG. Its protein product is CASSQEVSSGFQP. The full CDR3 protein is CASSQEVSSGFQPQYF.

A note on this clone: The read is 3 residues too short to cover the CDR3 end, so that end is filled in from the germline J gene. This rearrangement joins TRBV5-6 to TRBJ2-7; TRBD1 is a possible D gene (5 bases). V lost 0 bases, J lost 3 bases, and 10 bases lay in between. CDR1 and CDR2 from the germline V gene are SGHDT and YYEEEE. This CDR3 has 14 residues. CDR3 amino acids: CASSLGQLSYEQYF. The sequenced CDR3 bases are TGTGCCAGCAGCTTGGGACAGCTAAGCTACGAG.

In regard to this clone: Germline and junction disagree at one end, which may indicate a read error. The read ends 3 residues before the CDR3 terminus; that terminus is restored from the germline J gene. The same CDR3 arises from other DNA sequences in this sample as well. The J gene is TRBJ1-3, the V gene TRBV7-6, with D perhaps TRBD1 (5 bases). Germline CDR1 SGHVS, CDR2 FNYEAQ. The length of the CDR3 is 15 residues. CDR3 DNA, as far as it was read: TGTGCCAGCAGCTTAGAGGGGAGCTCTGGAAACACG. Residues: CASSLEGSSGNT. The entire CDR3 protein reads CASSLEGSSGNTIYF.

The DNA read from the CDR3 is TGTGCCTGGAGTGGGGGGGCAGGGGGAACAGATACC. Its translation: CAWSGGAGGTDT. In full, the CDR3 is CAWSGGAGGTDTYTF. V usage is TRBV30 and J usage is TRBJ1-2; 7 bases agree with TRBD1. The read is 3 residues too short to cover the CDR3 end, so that end is filled in from the germline J gene. This CDR3 contains 15 residues. Germline CDR1 reads GTSNPN; CDR2 reads SVGIG (reference sequence).

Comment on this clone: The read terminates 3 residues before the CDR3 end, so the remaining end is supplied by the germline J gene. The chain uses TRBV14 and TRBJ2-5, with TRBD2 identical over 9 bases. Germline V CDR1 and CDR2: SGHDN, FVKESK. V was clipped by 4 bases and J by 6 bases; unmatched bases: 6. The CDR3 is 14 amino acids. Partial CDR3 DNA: TGTGCCAGCAGCCTTAGCGGGAGTGGAAAGACC. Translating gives CASSLSGSGKT. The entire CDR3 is CASSLSGSGKTQYF.

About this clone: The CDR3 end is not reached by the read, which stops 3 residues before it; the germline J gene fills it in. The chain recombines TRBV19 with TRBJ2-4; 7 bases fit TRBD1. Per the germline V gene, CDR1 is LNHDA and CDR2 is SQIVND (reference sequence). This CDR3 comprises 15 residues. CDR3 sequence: CASSASGTETYGQYF. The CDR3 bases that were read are TGTGCCAGTAGTGCCTCCGGGACAGAGACCTATGGT.

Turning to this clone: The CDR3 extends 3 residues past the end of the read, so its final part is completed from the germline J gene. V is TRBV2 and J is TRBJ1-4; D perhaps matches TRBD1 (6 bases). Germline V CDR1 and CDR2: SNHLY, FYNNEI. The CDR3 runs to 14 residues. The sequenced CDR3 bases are TGTGCCAGCAGTGTCACAGGGACTAATTCACCA. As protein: CASSVTGTNSP. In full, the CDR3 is CASSVTGTNSPLFF.

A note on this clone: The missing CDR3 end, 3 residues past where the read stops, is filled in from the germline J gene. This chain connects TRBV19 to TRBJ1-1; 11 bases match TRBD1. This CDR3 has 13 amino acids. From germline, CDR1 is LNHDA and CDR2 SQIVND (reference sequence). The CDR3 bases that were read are TGTGCCAGTAGTAAGGGACAGGGGGATATG. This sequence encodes CASSKGQGDM. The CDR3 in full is CASSKGQGDMAFF.

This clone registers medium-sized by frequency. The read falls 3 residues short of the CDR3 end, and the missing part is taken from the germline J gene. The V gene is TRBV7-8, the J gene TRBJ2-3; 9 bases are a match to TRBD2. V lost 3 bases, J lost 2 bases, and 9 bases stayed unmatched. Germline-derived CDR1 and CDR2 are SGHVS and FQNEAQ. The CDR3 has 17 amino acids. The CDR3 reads CASSLDPLAGNTDTQYF. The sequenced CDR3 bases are TGTGCCAGCAGCTTGGATCCCCTAGCGGGAAACACAGATACG.